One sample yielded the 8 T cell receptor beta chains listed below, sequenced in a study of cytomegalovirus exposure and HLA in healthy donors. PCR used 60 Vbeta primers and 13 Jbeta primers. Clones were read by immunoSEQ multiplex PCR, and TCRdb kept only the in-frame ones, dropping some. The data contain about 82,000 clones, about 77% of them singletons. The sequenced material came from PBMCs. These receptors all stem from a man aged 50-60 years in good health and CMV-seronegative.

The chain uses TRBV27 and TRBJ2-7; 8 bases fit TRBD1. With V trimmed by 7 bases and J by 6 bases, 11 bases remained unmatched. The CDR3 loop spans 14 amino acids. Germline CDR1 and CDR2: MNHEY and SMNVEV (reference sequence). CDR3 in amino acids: CASTVRSGTGEQYF. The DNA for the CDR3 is TGTGCCAGCACAGTCCGATCCGGGACAGGCGAGCAGTACTTC.

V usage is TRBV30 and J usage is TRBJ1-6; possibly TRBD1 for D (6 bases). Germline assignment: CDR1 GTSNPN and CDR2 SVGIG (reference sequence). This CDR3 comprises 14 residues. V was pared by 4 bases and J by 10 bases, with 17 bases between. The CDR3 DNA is TGTGCCTGGACCCGACAGGTCGGTTGGTCACCCCTCCACTTT. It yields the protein CAWTRQVGWSPLHF.

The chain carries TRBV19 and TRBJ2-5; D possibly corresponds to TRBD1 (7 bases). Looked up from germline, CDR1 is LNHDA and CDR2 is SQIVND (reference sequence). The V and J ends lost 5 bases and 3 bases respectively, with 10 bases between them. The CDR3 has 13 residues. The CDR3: CASSAGQKETQYF. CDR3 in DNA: TGTGCCAGTAGTGCGGGACAGAAAGAGACCCAGTACTTC.

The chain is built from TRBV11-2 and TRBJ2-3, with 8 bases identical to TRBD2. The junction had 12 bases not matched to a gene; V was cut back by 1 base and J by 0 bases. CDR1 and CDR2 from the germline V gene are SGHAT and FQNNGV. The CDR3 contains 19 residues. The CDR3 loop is CASSLASHSRLASTDTQYF. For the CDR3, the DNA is TGTGCCAGCAGCTTAGCGTCACACTCCAGACTAGCGAGCACAGATACGCAGTATTTT. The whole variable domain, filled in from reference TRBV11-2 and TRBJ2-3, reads EAGVAQSPRYKIIEKRQSVAFWCNPISGHATLYWYQQILGQGPKLLIQFQNNGVVDDSQLPKDRFSAERLKGVDSTLKIQPAKLEDSAVYLCASSLASHSRLASTDTQYFGPGTRLTVL.

CDR3 nucleotides: TGTGCCAGCAGTTCGAATGAAAAACTGTTTTTT. Translated, it gives CASSSNEKLFF. V usage is TRBV6-5 and J usage is TRBJ1-4; D unresolved. V was pared by 4 bases and J by 5 bases, with 2 bases between. CDR1 is MNHEY, CDR2 SVGAGI, per germline. This CDR3 is built from 11 residues.

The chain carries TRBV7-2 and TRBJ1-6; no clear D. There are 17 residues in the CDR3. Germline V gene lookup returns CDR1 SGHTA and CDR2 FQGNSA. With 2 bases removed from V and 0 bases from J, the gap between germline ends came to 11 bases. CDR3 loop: CASSLRLKSSYNSPLHF. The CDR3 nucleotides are TGTGCCAGCAGCTTACGACTAAAAAGCTCCTATAATTCACCCCTCCACTTT.

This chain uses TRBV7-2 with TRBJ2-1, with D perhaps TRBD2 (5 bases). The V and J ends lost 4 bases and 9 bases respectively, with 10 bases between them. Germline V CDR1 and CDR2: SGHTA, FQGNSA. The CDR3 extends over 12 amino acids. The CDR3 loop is CASSSPSGEQFF. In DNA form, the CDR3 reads TGTGCCAGCAGCTCCCCAAGCGGTGAGCAGTTCTTC.

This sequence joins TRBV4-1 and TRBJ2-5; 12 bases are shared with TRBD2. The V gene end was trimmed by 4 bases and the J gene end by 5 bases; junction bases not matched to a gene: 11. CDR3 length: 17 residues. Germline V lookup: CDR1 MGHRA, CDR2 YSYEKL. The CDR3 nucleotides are TGCGCCAGCAGCCTGAGATCTAGCGGGGGGGCCCCCGAGACCCAGTACTTC. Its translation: CASSLRSSGGAPETQYF.